This T cell receptor (beta chain) was retrieved from a study of T-cell memory formation after mild COVID-19. Across the whole study: Each donor largely had its own TCR clusters. General study results and limits: Among contracting clones, CD4+ were mainly CM/EM and CD8+ enriched in EMRA. Contracting clones from day 15 to 85 had balanced CD4/CD8; later expanders favoured CD4+.

This CDR3 is 14 amino acids long. The V gene's germline CDR1 is SGHTA and CDR2 FQGNSA. Trimming left V 7 bases short and J 8 bases short, with 20 bases between. Constant-segment primers were used for 5'RACE, and the resulting TCR alpha and TCR beta cDNA libraries carried sample barcodes and UMIs. TCRdb re-called the 5' RACE reads with MiXCR, one entry per CDR3 protein. Of roughly 52,000 distinct CDR3 sequences listed, around 7% were seen once; the top ten hold 1.4%. As concerns this clonotype: Its antigen is unknown.

V and J are TRBV7-2 and TRBJ1-2; D gene uncertain. The TCR originated in a man younger than 35 who had mild COVID-19 (a few samples of this study predate the infection). Cell type and time point are not known. The sample consisted of PBMCs or a T cell subset sorted from them (not recorded which). CDR3 protein: CASTFAVVAQGYTF. DNA for the CDR3: TGTGCCAGCACCTTCGCAGTTGTGGCTCAAGGCTACACCTTC. The variable domain in full, completed from reference TRBV7-2 and TRBJ1-2, reads GAGVSQSPSNKVTEKGKDVELRCDPISGHTALYWYRQSLGQGLEFLIYFQGNSAPDKSGLPSDRFSAERTGGSVSTLTIQRTQQEDSAVYLCASTFAVVAQGYTFGSGTRLTVV.